The entry that follows covers one TCR beta chain sequence. Its target is unknown. Amplification used 60 Vbeta primers and 13 Jbeta primers. Assay: immunoSEQ multiplex PCR; the TCRdb copy retains only in-frame clones and omits some. This repertoire shows some 200,000 clones, about 80% found once; its top ten account for approximately 0.62%. This entry is derived from a study of cytomegalovirus exposure and HLA in healthy donors. Study-wide points: Three chains tied to CMV proved CMV antigen-specific in vitro.

Germline V gene lookup returns CDR1 SGHAT and CDR2 FQNNGV. V was clipped by 2 bases and J by 5 bases; unmatched bases: 8. This CDR3 comprises 15 residues. The clonotype comes from a woman in her forties in good health and CMV-seronegative. Sequencing was performed on PBMCs. This chain links TRBV11-2 with TRBJ2-7; 8 nucleotides match TRBD1. This chain's CDR3 is CASSLYRTGRHEQYF. CDR3 DNA sequence: TGTGCCAGCAGCTTATATAGGACAGGGAGACACGAGCAGTACTTC.